This T cell receptor beta chain was retrieved from a study of cytotoxic CD8 clonotypes in ibrutinib-treated CLL. Study background: Response sampling took place at median around 12 months of treatment, range 6 to 36. Sequenced samples delivered averages of around 250,000 productive templates and around 100,000 productive rearrangements.

Regarding the study as a whole: Treatment saw public clonotypes, which were uncommon, either contract or stay stable.

To note about this clone: What it binds is not known.

Germline CDR1 and CDR2: SGHTA and FQGNSA. This CDR3 spans 12 amino acids. Trimming shortened V by 6 bases and J by 2 bases, and 6 bases separated the two germline ends. The assay was immunoSEQ multiplex PCR, and TCRdb's table has in-frame clones only and misses some. The sample has 97,000 or so clones; 70% to 80% are singletons. The chain couples TRBV7-2 to TRBJ2-3; D ambiguous. The TCR comes from a human donor with chronic lymphocytic leukemia. The source material was PBMCs, sampled after 12 months of ibrutinib treatment. Here the CDR3 reads CASRPPTDTQYF. As DNA, the CDR3 is TGTGCCAGCAGGCCGCCCACAGATACGCAGTATTTT. Full variable domain (remainder filled in from reference TRBV7-2 and TRBJ2-3): GAGVSQSPSNKVTEKGKDVELRCDPISGHTALYWYRQSLGQGLEFLIYFQGNSAPDKSGLPSDRFSAERTGGSVSTLTIQRTQQEDSAVYLCASRPPTDTQYFGPGTRLTVL.